One and the same sample provided the 14 T cell receptor beta chains below, sequenced in a study of blood T cell repertoires in COVID-19 (dated by TCRdb to 2020 to 2022). Library preparation employed the immunoSEQ multiplex PCR assay. As stored in TCRdb, this immuneACCESS dataset retains in-frame rearrangements with V and J assigned. A fraction of the clones does not appear; measured against another copy, unresolved V genes explain less than half of the discrepancy, and the remainder lacks a known reason. The sample records 200,000 to 300,000 clones, roughly 86% of which are singletons. The ten largest clones take up over 2% of the sample. What was sequenced was peripheral blood. The receptors were gathered from a woman aged 45-65 years with acute or convalescent COVID-19.

This clone came up once. The CDR3 region is CASSLRAISNYGYTF. DNA for the CDR3: TGTGCCAGCAGTTTGCGAGCCATTTCTAACTATGGCTACACCTTC. The V and J genes are TRBV2 and TRBJ1-2; the D is unclear. This CDR3 has 15 amino acids. Germline assignment: CDR1 SNHLY and CDR2 FYNNEI. Trimming took 5 bases from V and 0 from J, leaving 13 bases between them.

This chain uses TRBV11-2 with TRBJ1-1, with D tentatively TRBD1 (6 bases). The CDR3 is made up of 15 amino acids. V lost 5 bases and J lost 6, with 19 bases in between. Germline lookup yields CDR1 SGHAT and CDR2 FQNNGV. The CDR3 DNA reads as TGTGCCAGCAGCCTCCCGCGGCTGGGGGCCTCTGAAGCTTTCTTT. This sequence encodes CASSLPRLGASEAFF.

Details on this clone: Within the sample, other DNA sequences also encode this same CDR3. V is TRBV6-5 and J is TRBJ2-7, with D perhaps TRBD1 (6 bases). Germline V gene data show CDR1 as MNHEY and CDR2 as SVGAGI. This CDR3 spans 13 amino acids. Trimming took off 5 bases at V and 1 base at J, with 9 bases between the two ends. The CDR3 loop is CASSLGTSYEQYF. In DNA form, the CDR3 reads TGTGCCAGCAGTCTCGGGACATCCTACGAGCAGTACTTC.

This clone was seen many times. This chain joins TRBV9 and TRBJ1-2; no reliable D call. There are 14 residues in the CDR3. In germline, CDR1 is SGDLS, CDR2 YYNGEE. The V gene lost 0 bases and the J gene lost 3 bases, with 9 bases spanning the gap. The CDR3 reads CASSVALQYYGYTF. In nucleotides, the CDR3 is TGTGCCAGCAGCGTAGCCTTACAGTACTATGGCTACACCTTC.

The chain carries TRBV9 and TRBJ1-3; D not resolved. CDR3 length: 16 residues. In germline, CDR1 is SGDLS, CDR2 YYNGEE. The V and J ends lost 1 base and 0 bases respectively, with 11 bases between them. CDR3 sequence (DNA): TGTGCCAGCAGCGTAACTGCCTCGTTCTCTGGAAACACCATATATTTT. It specifies CASSVTASFSGNTIYF.

The chain has TRBV15 and TRBJ1-5; D unresolved. CDR3 length: 15 residues. V lost 5 bases to trimming and J lost 6 bases, with 17 bases between them. CDR1 and CDR2 from the germline V gene are LNHNV and YYDKDF (reference sequence). This CDR3 reads CATSLGSQVGQPQHF. DNA for the CDR3: TGTGCCACCAGCCTTGGGTCCCAGGTGGGTCAGCCCCAGCATTTT.

The V gene is TRBV18, the J gene TRBJ2-7, with D maybe TRBD1 (6 bases). This CDR3 is built from 15 residues. Germline-derived CDR1 and CDR2 are KGHSH and LQKENI. The V gene lost 2 bases and the J gene lost 2 bases, with 13 bases spanning the gap. The CDR3 nucleotides read TGTGCCAGCTCACCATTTCAGGGGCGGACCTACGAGCAGTACTTC. Residues: CASSPFQGRTYEQYF.

This chain joins TRBV10-3 and TRBJ2-3, with 8 bases matching TRBD2. Germline-derived CDR1 and CDR2 are ENHRY and SYGVKD. The junction had 6 bases not matched to a gene; V was cut back by 11 bases and J by 2 bases. CDR3 length: 13 amino acids. CDR3 DNA: TGTGCCGCTACTAGCGGCGTCACAGATACGCAGTATTTT. Residues: CAATSGVTDTQYF.

This clone was found once. Other DNA sequences of this sample code for an identical CDR3. The CDR3 sequence: CASRPRSSYNEQFF. In nucleotides, the CDR3 is TGTGCCAGCAGGCCTAGGAGCTCCTACAATGAGCAGTTCTTC. The rearrangement links TRBV2 to TRBJ2-1; D ambiguous. CDR1 and CDR2 (germline): SNHLY, FYNNEI. With 6 bases removed from V and 0 bases from J, the gap between germline ends came to 9 bases. This CDR3 is built from 14 residues.

This clone was seen more than once but under ten times. This sequence joins TRBV24-1 and TRBJ1-2; 9 bases map to TRBD1. Germline values: CDR1 KGHDR, CDR2 SFDVKD. The V gene end was trimmed by 1 base and the J gene end by 5 bases; junction bases not matched to a gene: 7. The CDR3 has 16 residues. CDR3 nucleotides: TGTGCCACCAGTGATTTTCGGACAGGGGTGGGATATGGCTACACCTTC. Translating gives CATSDFRTGVGYGYTF.

This clone was seen a single time. The chain combines TRBV18 with TRBJ2-1, with D maybe TRBD1 (6 bases). CDR3 size: 16 residues. Deletions cut 6 bases from V and 4 bases from J, with 19 bases between. Germline values: CDR1 KGHSH, CDR2 LQKENI. The CDR3 DNA reads as TGTGCCAGCTCCCCAAACCCGGGACAAACATACAATGAGCAGTTCTTC. Translated: CASSPNPGQTYNEQFF.

This chain joins TRBV18 and TRBJ1-1, with a possible D match to TRBD1 (5 bases). This CDR3 is 15 amino acids long. Germline-derived CDR1 and CDR2 are KGHSH and LQKENI. V dropped 0 bases and J dropped 5 bases, with 13 bases sitting between them. CDR3 protein: CASSPPAGRETEAFF. The CDR3, as DNA: TGTGCCAGCTCACCACCTGCGGGGCGGGAGACTGAAGCTTTCTTT.

This rearrangement joins TRBV4-1 to TRBJ2-1; D gene unclear. In germline, CDR1 is MGHRA, CDR2 YSYEKL. Trimming left V 4 bases short and J 0 bases short, with 10 bases between. The CDR3 is made up of 15 amino acids. The CDR3 sequence: CASSRTPSSYNEQFF. CDR3 DNA: TGCGCCAGCAGCCGTACACCCTCCTCCTACAATGAGCAGTTCTTC.

This sequence joins TRBV3-1 (or the pseudogene TRBV3-2) and TRBJ1-1; 7 nucleotides agree with TRBD1. Germline V gene data show CDR1 as LGHDT and CDR2 as YNNKEL (reference sequence). The CDR3 loop spans 15 amino acids. Trimming took 2 bases from V and 4 from J; bases not matched to a gene: 7. The CDR3, as DNA: TGTGCCAGCAGCCAAAGGGGGCTCCGGGGCACTGAAGCTTTCTTT. Translated, it gives CASSQRGLRGTEAFF.